Each of the 4 T cell receptor beta chains below was sequenced from the same sample in a study of CD8+CD57+ T cells in acquired aplastic anemia. CDR3 and TCR beta VDJ profiling relied on genomic DNA as the template. TCRdb analysed the reads with MiXCR anew, one entry per CDR3 protein. This sample has around 250,000 distinct CDR3 sequences, with approximately 56% found just once. Input material: sorted CD4+, CD8+, or CD8+CD57+ T cells (not recorded which) from PBMCs. These receptors were taken from a human donor with severe aplastic anemia or a healthy control (not recorded which).

This clonotype was seen repeatedly, ten times or more. V usage is TRBV5-6 and J usage is TRBJ1-5; D possibly corresponds to TRBD1 (5 bases). With 2 bases removed from V and 2 bases from J, the gap between germline ends came to 8 bases. The CDR3 length is 14 residues. Germline CDR1 and CDR2: SGHDT and YYEEEE. Here the CDR3 reads CASSFRQRNQPQHF. The DNA for the CDR3 is TGTGCCAGCAGCTTCAGACAGCGCAATCAGCCCCAGCATTTT.

The chain carries TRBV20-1 and TRBJ1-2; the match to TRBD1 covers 10 bases. The CDR3 runs to 14 residues. Per germline, CDR1 DFQATT and CDR2 SNEGSKA (reference sequence). After removal of 5 bases from V and 7 bases from J, the junction contained 10 bases not matched to a gene. The CDR3 reads CSAPPGTGAAGYTF. CDR3 DNA: TGCAGTGCTCCCCCAGGGACAGGGGCTGCTGGCTACACCTTC.

This clonotype was observed a handful of times. The chain combines TRBV11-2 with TRBJ2-1; perhaps TRBD2 as D (5 bases). The length of the CDR3 is 13 residues. Trimming removed 0 bases from V and 7 bases from J, with 7 bases in between. Germline V CDR1 and CDR2: SGHAT, FQNNGV. The CDR3 spells CASSLDSGNEQFF. In nucleotides, the CDR3 is TGTGCCAGCAGCTTAGATTCGGGGAATGAGCAGTTCTTC. Filled out from reference TRBV11-2 and TRBJ2-1, the complete variable domain reads EAGVAQSPRYKIIEKRQSVAFWCNPISGHATLYWYQQILGQGPKLLIQFQNNGVVDDSQLPKDRFSAERLKGVDSTLKIQPAKLEDSAVYLCASSLDSGNEQFFGPGTRLTVL.

This clonotype was found many times. The gene calls are TRBV12-3 or TRBV12-4 and TRBJ1-6; D unclear. The CDR3 runs to 12 residues. Trimming stripped 3 bases from V and 9 bases from J, with 6 bases between. The CDR3 DNA reads as TGTGCCAGCAGTTTTGAGGGTTCACCCCTCCACTTT. Translation: CASSFEGSPLHF.